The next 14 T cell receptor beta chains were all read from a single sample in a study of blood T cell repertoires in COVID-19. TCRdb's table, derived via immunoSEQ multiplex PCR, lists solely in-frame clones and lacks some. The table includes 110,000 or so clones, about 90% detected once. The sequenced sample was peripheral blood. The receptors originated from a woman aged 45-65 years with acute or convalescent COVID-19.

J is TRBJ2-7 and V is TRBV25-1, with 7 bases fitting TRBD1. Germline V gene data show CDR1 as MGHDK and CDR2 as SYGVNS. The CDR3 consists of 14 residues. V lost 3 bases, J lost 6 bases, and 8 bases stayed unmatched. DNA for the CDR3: TGTGCCAGCAGTGATTTTAGGGGGCTCAGCGAGCAGTACTTC. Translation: CASSDFRGLSEQYF.

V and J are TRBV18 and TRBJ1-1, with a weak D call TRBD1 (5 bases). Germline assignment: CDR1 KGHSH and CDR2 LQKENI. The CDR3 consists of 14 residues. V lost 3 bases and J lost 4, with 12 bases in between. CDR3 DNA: TGTGCCAGCTCACCCTCGGGGGGGGGCACTGAAGCTTTCTTT. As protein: CASSPSGGGTEAFF.

The DNA of the CDR3 is TGTGCCAGCAGCTTAGGCAGGGGGCAGGATGGCTACACCTTC. Its protein is CASSLGRGQDGYTF. The chain has TRBV7-9 and TRBJ1-2, with 8 bases identical to TRBD1. Germline assignment: CDR1 SEHNR and CDR2 FQNEAQ (reference sequence). The CDR3 extends over 14 amino acids. V lost 1 base to trimming and J lost 6 bases; unmatched junction nucleotides: 4.

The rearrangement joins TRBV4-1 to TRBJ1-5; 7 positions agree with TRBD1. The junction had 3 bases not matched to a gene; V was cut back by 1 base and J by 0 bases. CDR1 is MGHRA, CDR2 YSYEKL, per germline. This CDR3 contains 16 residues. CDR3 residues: CASSQGDSISNQPQHF. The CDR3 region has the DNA TGCGCCAGCAGCCAAGGGGACAGTATTAGCAATCAGCCCCAGCATTTT.

As DNA, the CDR3 is TGTGCCAGCAGCTTTTCCAAGGGACAGGGAGACTATGGCTACACCTTC. Its translation is CASSFSKGQGDYGYTF. The chain links TRBV7-2 to TRBJ1-2, with TRBD1 matching over 9 bases. The germline CDR1 and CDR2 sequences are SGHTA and FQGNSA. V lost 3 bases, J lost 3 bases, and 8 bases stayed unmatched. This CDR3 contains 16 residues.

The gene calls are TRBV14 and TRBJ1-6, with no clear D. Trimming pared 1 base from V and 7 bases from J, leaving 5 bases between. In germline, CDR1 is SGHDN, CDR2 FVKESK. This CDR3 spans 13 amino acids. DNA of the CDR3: TGTGCCAGCAGCCAAGGAGGGAATTCACCCCTCCACTTT. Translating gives CASSQGGNSPLHF.

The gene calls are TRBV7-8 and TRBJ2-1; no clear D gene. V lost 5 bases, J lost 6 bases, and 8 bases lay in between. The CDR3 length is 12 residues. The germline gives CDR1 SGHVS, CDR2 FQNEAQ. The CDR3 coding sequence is TGTGCCAGCAGCGACTTGGGCAATGAGCAGTTCTTC. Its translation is CASSDLGNEQFF.

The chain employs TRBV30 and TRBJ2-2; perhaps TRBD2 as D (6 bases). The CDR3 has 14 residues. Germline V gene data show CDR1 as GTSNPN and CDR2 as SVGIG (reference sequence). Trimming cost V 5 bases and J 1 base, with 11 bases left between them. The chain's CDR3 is CAWDWGENTGELFF. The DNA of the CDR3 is TGTGCCTGGGATTGGGGGGAGAACACCGGGGAGCTGTTTTTT.

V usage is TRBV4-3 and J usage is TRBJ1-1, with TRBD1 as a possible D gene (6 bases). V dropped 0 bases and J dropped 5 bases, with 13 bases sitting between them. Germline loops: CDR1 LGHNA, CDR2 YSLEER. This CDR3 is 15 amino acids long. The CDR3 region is CASSQEEGGVTEAFF. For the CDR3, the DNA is TGCGCCAGCAGCCAAGAAGAAGGGGGGGTAACTGAAGCTTTCTTT.

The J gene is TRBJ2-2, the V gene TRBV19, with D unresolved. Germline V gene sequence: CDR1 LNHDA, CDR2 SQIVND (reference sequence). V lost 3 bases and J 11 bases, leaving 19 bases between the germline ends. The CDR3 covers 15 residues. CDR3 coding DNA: TGTGCCAGTAGTATTCTTGCTGGCGAGAGAGGTGAGCTGTTTTTT. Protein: CASSILAGERGELFF.

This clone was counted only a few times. CDR3 sequence reads: CASSPAGQGAYGYTF. The CDR3 nucleotides are TGTGCCAGCTCACCAGCGGGACAGGGAGCATATGGCTACACCTTC. The chain combines TRBV18 with TRBJ1-2; 9 bases map to TRBD1. CDR1 KGHSH and CDR2 LQKENI come from the germline V gene. The CDR3 is made up of 15 amino acids. J gave up 5 bases and V 2 bases, and 6 bases lay outside the gene matches.

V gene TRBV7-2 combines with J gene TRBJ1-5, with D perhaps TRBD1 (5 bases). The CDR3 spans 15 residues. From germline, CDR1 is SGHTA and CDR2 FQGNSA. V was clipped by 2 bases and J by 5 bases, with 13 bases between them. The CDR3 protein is CASSLIGVGDQPQHF. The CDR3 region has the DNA TGTGCCAGCAGCTTAATAGGGGTAGGAGATCAGCCCCAGCATTTT. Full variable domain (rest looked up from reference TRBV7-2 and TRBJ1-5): GAGVSQSPSNKVTEKGKDVELRCDPISGHTALYWYRQSLGQGLEFLIYFQGNSAPDKSGLPSDRFSAERTGGSVSTLTIQRTQQEDSAVYLCASSLIGVGDQPQHFGDGTRLSIL.

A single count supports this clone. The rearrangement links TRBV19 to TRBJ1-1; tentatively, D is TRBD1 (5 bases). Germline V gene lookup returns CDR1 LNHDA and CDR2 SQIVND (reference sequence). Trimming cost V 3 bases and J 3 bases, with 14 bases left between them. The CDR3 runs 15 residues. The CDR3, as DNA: TGTGCCAGTAGTATTCCAGGGCTTGGGGACACTGAAGCTTTCTTT. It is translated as CASSIPGLGDTEAFF. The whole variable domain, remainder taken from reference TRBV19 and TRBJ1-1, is DGGITQSPKYLFRKEGQNVTLSCEQNLNHDAMYWYRQDPGQGLRLIYYSQIVNDFQKGDIAEGYSVSREKKESFPLTVTSAQKNPTAFYLCASSIPGLGDTEAFFGQGTRLTVV.

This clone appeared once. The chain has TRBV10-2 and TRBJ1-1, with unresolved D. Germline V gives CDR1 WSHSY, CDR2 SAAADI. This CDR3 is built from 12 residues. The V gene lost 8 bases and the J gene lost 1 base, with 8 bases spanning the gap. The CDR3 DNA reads TGCGCCAGCCTTGCGGGGAACACTGAAGCTTTCTTT. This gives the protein CASLAGNTEAFF.